A selection of T cell receptor beta chains follows, all from one sample in a study of CD8+ T cells in alopecia areata. Profiling relied on immunoSEQ multiplex PCR, and the TCRdb table lists in-frame clones only, not all of them. The profile shows under 250,000 clones, around 62% of them singletons. Sample: CD4+ T cells sorted from blood, taken at week 0. The receptor set was obtained from a human donor with alopecia areata. CDR3s include the opening cysteine and the closing phenylalanine or tryptophan. Each record gives: clone size, J gene, D gene, V gene, CDR3 protein, CDR3 DNA. D genes are given only for firm matches. Clone size is stated in some rows and not others, as once, few, many or a class when expanded.

size: .; J: TRBJ2-3; D: .; V: TRBV27; CDR3: CASSLSRASTDTQYF; DNA: TGTGCCAGCAGTTTAAGTCGCGCTAGCACAGATACGCAGTATTTT
size: .; J: TRBJ1-2; D: .; V: TRBV30; CDR3: CAWSVDRGYGYTF; DNA: TGTGCCTGGAGTGTAGACCGTGGGTATGGCTACACCTTC
size: .; J: TRBJ1-1; D: .; V: TRBV27; CDR3: CASSFRAGMNTEAFF; DNA: TGTGCCAGCAGTTTTCGGGCAGGCATGAACACTGAAGCTTTCTTT
size: .; J: TRBJ2-7; D: TRBD2; V: TRBV27; CDR3: CASSRSSGTSSYEQYF; DNA: TGTGCCAGCAGTCGCTCTAGCGGCACAAGCTCCTACGAGCAGTACTTC
size: few; J: TRBJ2-1; D: .; V: TRBV11-3; CDR3: CASSLDPQNEQFF; DNA: TGTGCCAGCAGCTTAGATCCCCAGAATGAGCAGTTCTTC
size: few; J: TRBJ2-2; D: .; V: TRBV30; CDR3: CAWSDRAPGELFF; DNA: TGTGCCTGGAGTGACAGGGCCCCCGGGGAGCTGTTTTTT
size: .; J: TRBJ2-3; D: TRBD2; V: TRBV5-1; CDR3: CASSLRKGTSSGQDTQYF; DNA: TGCGCCAGCAGCTTACGGAAGGGGACTAGCTCGGGGCAGGATACGCAGTATTTT
size: .; J: TRBJ1-2; D: TRBD1; V: TRBV19; CDR3: CATHRGNYGYTF; DNA: TGTGCCACTCACAGGGGGAACTATGGCTACACCTTC
size: .; J: TRBJ1-3; D: .; V: TRBV29-1; CDR3: CSVDFANGNTIYF; DNA: TGCAGCGTTGACTTCGCTAATGGAAACACCATATATTTT
size: .; J: TRBJ2-3; D: TRBD2; V: TRBV5-1; CDR3: CASSSTTSGGTDTQYF; DNA: TGCGCCAGCAGCTCCACGACTAGCGGGGGCACAGATACGCAGTATTTT
size: .; J: TRBJ1-5; D: TRBD1; V: TRBV6-1; CDR3: CASIGTVNQPQHF; DNA: TGTGCCAGCATCGGGACAGTCAATCAGCCCCAGCATTTT
size: many; J: TRBJ2-1; D: .; V: TRBV29-1; CDR3: CSVGGTGEQFF; DNA: TGCAGCGTGGGGGGGACAGGAGAGCAGTTCTTC
size: .; J: TRBJ2-7; D: .; V: TRBV29-1; CDR3: CSGQGTPTDYEQYF; DNA: TGCAGCGGTCAGGGGACACCGACTGACTACGAGCAGTACTTC
size: .; J: TRBJ2-3; D: TRBD2; V: TRBV6-5; CDR3: CASSETLAGDTQYF; DNA: TGTGCCAGCAGTGAAACACTAGCGGGAGATACGCAGTATTTT
size: few; J: TRBJ2-5; D: .; V: TRBV20-1; CDR3: CSATLKETQYF; DNA: TGCAGTGCTACCCTGAAAGAGACCCAGTACTTC
size: .; J: TRBJ1-1; D: TRBD1; V: TRBV2; CDR3: CASSGGQGAQTRAFF; DNA: TGTGCCAGCAGTGGGGGACAGGGGGCGCAAACGAGGGCTTTCTTT
size: .; J: TRBJ2-1; D: TRBD2; V: TRBV4-1; CDR3: CASSQGLAGPSRPYNEQFF; DNA: TGCGCCAGCAGCCAAGGACTAGCGGGACCCTCCCGTCCCTACAATGAGCAGTTCTTC
size: few; J: TRBJ1-2; D: .; V: TRBV30; CDR3: CAWSFTANYGYTF; DNA: TGTGCCTGGAGTTTTACAGCCAACTATGGCTACACCTTC
size: .; J: TRBJ2-2; D: .; V: TRBV7-7; CDR3: CASSFSPSNGELFF; DNA: TGTGCCAGCAGCTTTTCCCCCTCGAACGGGGAGCTGTTTTTT
size: .; J: TRBJ1-1; D: TRBD1; V: TRBV28; CDR3: CASSSAGQGNTEAFF; DNA: TGTGCCAGCAGTTCCGCAGGACAGGGGAACACTGAAGCTTTCTTT
size: few; J: TRBJ1-1; D: .; V: TRBV5-1; CDR3: CASSLANTEAFF; DNA: TGCGCCAGCAGCTTGGCGAACACTGAAGCTTTCTTT
size: .; J: TRBJ2-7; D: .; V: TRBV5-4; CDR3: CASSLEGVQQYF; DNA: TGTGCCAGCAGCTTGGAAGGGGTGCAGCAGTACTTC
size: .; J: TRBJ2-7; D: TRBD2; V: TRBV5-1; CDR3: CASSLSAGAAGEQYF; DNA: TGCGCCAGCAGCTTGAGTGCGGGAGCGGCGGGGGAGCAGTACTTC
size: few; J: TRBJ2-5; D: .; V: TRBV4-1; CDR3: CASSQVVFVETQYF; DNA: TGCGCCAGCAGCCAAGTCGTTTTTGTGGAGACCCAGTACTTC
size: few; J: TRBJ1-1; D: TRBD1; V: TRBV7-9; CDR3: CASSLYQTGTTEAFF; DNA: TGTGCCAGCAGCTTGTACCAGACAGGGACCACTGAAGCTTTCTTT
size: .; J: TRBJ2-3; D: .; V: TRBV5-1; CDR3: CASSGGDTTDTQYF; DNA: TGCGCCAGCAGCGGGGGGGACACCACAGATACGCAGTATTTT
size: .; J: TRBJ1-1; D: .; V: TRBV5-1; CDR3: CASRVQGGTEAFF; DNA: TGCGCCAGCCGCGTACAGGGAGGCACTGAAGCTTTCTTT
size: few; J: TRBJ1-4; D: .; V: TRBV19; CDR3: CASSSGGFNEKLFF; DNA: TGTGCCAGTAGCTCCGGGGGATTTAATGAAAAACTGTTTTTT
size: .; J: TRBJ1-3; D: .; V: TRBV30; CDR3: CAWSPAASGNTIYF; DNA: TGTGCCTGGAGCCCTGCAGCCTCTGGAAACACCATATATTTT
size: once; J: TRBJ1-2; D: TRBD1; V: TRBV27; CDR3: CASSPTTGGAGGYTF; DNA: TGTGCCAGCAGTCCCACTACAGGGGGCGCGGGTGGCTACACCTTC
size: .; J: TRBJ2-5; D: TRBD1; V: TRBV5-1; CDR3: CASSRDSTQETQYF; DNA: TGCGCCAGCAGCCGGGACAGTACCCAAGAGACCCAGTACTTC
size: .; J: TRBJ1-1; D: .; V: TRBV7-9; CDR3: CASSLAGSRTTEAFF; DNA: TGTGCCAGCAGCTTAGCGGGCAGCCGAACTACTGAAGCTTTCTTT
size: .; J: TRBJ2-2; D: .; V: TRBV7-8; CDR3: CASSLEAGELFF; DNA: TGTGCCAGCAGCTTAGAGGCCGGGGAGCTGTTTTTT
size: .; J: TRBJ2-5; D: .; V: TRBV7-9; CDR3: CASSSDVLRETQYF; DNA: TGTGCCAGCAGCTCAGATGTCCTAAGAGAGACCCAGTACTTC
size: few; J: TRBJ1-2; D: .; V: TRBV7-2; CDR3: CASSPGEGYGYTF; DNA: TGTGCCAGCAGCCCCGGGGAGGGGTATGGCTACACCTTC
size: .; J: TRBJ2-3; D: .; V: TRBV7-8; CDR3: CASSSTSWWMYF; DNA: TGTGCCAGCAGCTCGACTAGTTGGTGGATGTATTTT
size: few; J: TRBJ1-5; D: .; V: TRBV4-1; CDR3: CASSQGVSGRRNQPQHF; DNA: TGCGCCAGCAGCCAAGGAGTCAGCGGACGCCGCAATCAGCCCCAGCATTTT
size: .; J: TRBJ1-2; D: TRBD1; V: TRBV30; CDR3: CAWSSTGYGYTF; DNA: TGTGCCTGGAGTTCGACAGGGTATGGCTACACCTTC
size: few; J: TRBJ2-7; D: .; V: TRBV5-4; CDR3: CASSLQGSYEQYF; DNA: TGTGCCAGCAGCTTGCAGGGGTCCTACGAGCAGTACTTC
size: .; J: TRBJ1-2; D: .; V: TRBV4-1; CDR3: CASSRLGGTPDYGYTF; DNA: TGCGCCAGCAGCCGCCTCGGTGGCACCCCGGACTATGGCTACACCTTC
size: once; J: TRBJ2-1; D: TRBD2; V: TRBV29-1; CDR3: CSYEGGAGDEQFF; DNA: TGCAGCTATGAGGGAGGGGCGGGCGATGAGCAGTTCTTC